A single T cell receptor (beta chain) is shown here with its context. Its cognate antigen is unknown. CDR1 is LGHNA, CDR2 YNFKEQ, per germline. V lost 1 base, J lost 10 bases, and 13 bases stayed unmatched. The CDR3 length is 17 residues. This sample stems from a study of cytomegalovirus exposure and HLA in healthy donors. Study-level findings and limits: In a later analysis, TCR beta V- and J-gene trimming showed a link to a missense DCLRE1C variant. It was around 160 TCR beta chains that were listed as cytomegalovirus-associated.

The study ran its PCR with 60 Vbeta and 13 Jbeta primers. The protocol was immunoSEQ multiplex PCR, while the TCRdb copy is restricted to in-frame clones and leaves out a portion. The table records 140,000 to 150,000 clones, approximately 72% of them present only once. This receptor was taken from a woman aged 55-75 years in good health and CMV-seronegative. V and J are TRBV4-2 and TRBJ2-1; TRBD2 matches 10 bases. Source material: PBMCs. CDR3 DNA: TGTGCCAGCAGCCAAGCTCCTCGAGCGGGAGGGCCGAGAGAGCAGTTCTTC. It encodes CASSQAPRAGGPREQFF.